This T cell receptor (beta chain) was retrieved from a study of blood T cells in healthy people across ages. Study background: There was about one barcoded beta molecule captured by template switching per two T cells.

Primers used in a second PCR of about 6 to 11 cycles were a sample-barcoded 5' primer and a J-beta primer mix. MiXCR, applied by TCRdb to the 5' RACE reads, yields one record per CDR3 protein. The data show 910,000 or so distinct CDR3 sequences, with about 53% seen just once and 20% to 25% held by the top ten. Trimming removed 4 bases at V and 4 bases at J, with 8 bases between. This CDR3 contains 13 residues. The germline V gene has CDR1 SGHTA and CDR2 FQGNSA. Material for sequencing was blood. The TCR originated in a woman aged 60-75 years in good health. The chain is built from TRBV7-2 and TRBJ2-1; D gene ambiguous. The CDR3 spells CASSSRLYNEQFF. The CDR3 nucleotides read TGTGCCAGCAGCTCCCGACTGTACAATGAGCAGTTCTTC.